This record concerns one TCR beta chain sequence. The entry originates in a study of T cells in Graves' hyperthyroidism and ophthalmopathy. Using RNA transcripts as the source, TCR beta CDR3 regions were amplified. During a first-round RT-PCR of the TCR CDR3, the HTBI primer set was used. TCRdb re-called the multiplex PCR reads through MiXCR, storing one row per CDR3 protein. The sample gives hundreds of thousands of distinct CDR3 sequences, 15% to 20% of which show up once; over 3.5% is in the top ten. This CDR3 spans 18 amino acids. Trimming at V came to 3 bases and at J to 2 bases, leaving 16 bases not matched to a gene.

This chain connects TRBV12-3 or TRBV12-4 to TRBJ2-7, with TRBD1 matching over 7 bases. What was sequenced was blood. This TCR was sampled from a woman aged 25 to 45 with Graves' hyperthyroidism. The CDR3 loop reads CASSLKRGRLAAPYEQYF. CDR3 DNA sequence: TGTGCCAGCAGTTTGAAAAGGGGGCGCCTAGCCGCCCCCTACGAGCAGTACTTC.